Listed below are T cell receptor beta chains from one sample, sequenced in a study of blood T cell repertoires in COVID-19. TCRdb's table, derived via immunoSEQ multiplex PCR, lists solely in-frame clones and lacks some. The sample holds fewer than 300,000 clones, approximately 90% seen once. The sample taken for sequencing was PBMCs or T cells enriched from blood (not recorded which). These receptors were collected from a woman aged 40 to 50 with acute COVID-19. Each CDR3 is given with its conserved first and last residue. A D gene is named only where the DNA matches it firmly. Expanded clones are given a class, and other clones once, few, many or no size at all.

clone size,V gene,J gene,D gene,CDR3 protein,CDR3 DNA
few,TRBV5-1,TRBJ1-4,NA,CASSLTRGDREKLFF,TGCGCCAGCAGCTTGACGAGAGGAGACCGTGAAAAACTGTTTTTT
NA,TRBV6-5,TRBJ2-3,TRBD1,CASGRDRVTDTQYF,TGTGCCAGCGGAAGGGACAGGGTGACAGATACGCAGTATTTT
NA,TRBV5-1,TRBJ2-3,TRBD1,CASSQTRQGSHTDTQYF,TGCGCCAGCAGCCAAACACGACAGGGGTCCCACACAGATACGCAGTATTTT
once,TRBV6-2/TRBV6-3,TRBJ2-1,NA,CASSVNGNYNEQFF,TGTGCCAGCAGTGTGAACGGGAATTACAATGAGCAGTTCTTC
NA,TRBV30,TRBJ2-5,NA,CASRGQETQYF,TGTGCCTCTAGGGGTCAAGAGACCCAGTACTTC
once,TRBV7-3,TRBJ1-6,TRBD1,CASSLNSRGNSPLHF,TGTGCCAGCAGCTTAAATTCCAGGGGGAATTCACCCCTCCACTTT
NA,TRBV3-1/TRBV3-2,TRBJ1-2,TRBD1,CASSQGTGGRYGYTF,TGTGCCAGCAGCCAAGGGACAGGGGGTAGATATGGCTACACCTTC
NA,TRBV11-2,TRBJ2-7,TRBD2,CASSDLGGTSSYEQYF,TGTGCCAGCAGCGACTTGGGGGGGACGAGCTCCTACGAGCAGTACTTC
NA,TRBV18,TRBJ1-2,NA,CASSPVSGGYGYTF,TGTGCCAGCTCACCGGTTTCCGGGGGCTATGGCTACACCTTC
NA,TRBV19,TRBJ2-1,TRBD2,CASSIGTSGYYNEQFF,TGTGCCAGTAGTATTGGGACTAGCGGTTACTACAATGAGCAGTTCTTC
few,TRBV5-6,TRBJ1-6,TRBD1,CASSMGGQSSPLHF,TGTGCCAGCAGCATGGGGGGACAGTCTTCACCCCTCCACTTT
NA,TRBV5-1,TRBJ1-1,NA,CASSPMPQGANTEAFF,TGCGCCAGCAGCCCAATGCCCCAGGGTGCGAACACTGAAGCTTTCTTT
once,TRBV24-1,TRBJ1-5,NA,CATSDKTGYSNQPQHF,TGTGCCACCAGTGACAAGACAGGCTATAGCAATCAGCCCCAGCATTTT
NA,TRBV11-3,TRBJ2-1,NA,CASSLERSYNEQFF,TGTGCCAGCAGCTTAGAGCGTTCCTACAATGAGCAGTTCTTC
NA,TRBV7-9,TRBJ2-7,NA,CASSLRAGQSNEQYF,TGTGCCAGCAGCTTAAGGGCTGGACAAAGCAACGAGCAGTACTTC
NA,TRBV10-3,TRBJ2-2,NA,CATRWAGDTGELFF,TGTGCCACCCGCTGGGCAGGGGATACCGGGGAGCTGTTTTTT
NA,TRBV28,TRBJ1-2,NA,CASSFREARGYTF,TGTGCCAGCAGTTTTAGGGAGGCGCGGGGCTACACCTTC
NA,TRBV18,TRBJ2-3,NA,CASSPASVSTDTQYF,TGTGCCAGCTCACCCGCTAGCGTTAGCACAGATACGCAGTATTTT
NA,TRBV15,TRBJ2-5,NA,CATSSGNAGDRETQYF,TGTGCCACCAGCAGCGGTAACGCAGGGGATCGAGAGACCCAGTACTTC
NA,TRBV28,TRBJ1-2,NA,CASSLDRYYGYTF,TGTGCCAGCAGTCTAGACAGATACTATGGCTACACCTTC
NA,TRBV5-1,TRBJ2-1,NA,CASSPGGPSNEQFF,TGCGCCAGCAGCCCCGGGGGACCCAGCAATGAGCAGTTCTTC
NA,TRBV14,TRBJ2-7,TRBD2,CASSQGRGDLYEQYF,TGTGCCAGCAGCCAAGGGCGGGGGGATCTCTACGAGCAGTACTTC
NA,TRBV2,TRBJ2-6,TRBD1,CASSDRGATGANVLTF,TGTGCCAGCAGCGACAGGGGGGCTACTGGGGCCAACGTCCTGACTTTC
NA,TRBV5-4,TRBJ1-1,TRBD1,CASSWGQGVEAFF,TGTGCCAGCAGCTGGGGACAGGGGGTAGAAGCTTTCTTT
few,TRBV18,TRBJ2-7,TRBD2,CASSPLRDYSYEQYF,TGTGCCAGCTCACCCCTCCGGGACTACTCCTACGAGCAGTACTTC
NA,TRBV7-8,TRBJ1-4,NA,CASSLGAHEKLFF,TGTGCCAGCAGCTTAGGAGCCCATGAAAAACTGTTTTTT
NA,TRBV5-1,TRBJ2-3,NA,CASKLAGGPVDTQYF,TGCGCCAGCAAGCTTGCTGGAGGGCCCGTCGATACGCAGTATTTT
NA,TRBV24-1,TRBJ1-1,NA,CATSDRGGNTEAFF,TGTGCCACCAGTGACCGAGGGGGGAACACTGAAGCTTTCTTT
NA,TRBV6-6,TRBJ1-4,NA,CASSYSGGDEKLFF,TGTGCCAGCAGTTACTCGGGAGGGGACGAAAAACTGTTTTTT
NA,TRBV7-9,TRBJ2-7,NA,CASSQPDKFHEQYF,TGTGCCAGCAGCCAGCCGGACAAATTCCACGAGCAGTACTTC
NA,TRBV18,TRBJ1-1,NA,CASSPKEGGGEAFF,TGTGCCAGCTCCCCCAAAGAAGGAGGAGGTGAAGCTTTCTTT
NA,TRBV11-3,TRBJ2-5,TRBD2,CASNRRAGGGQETQYF,TGTGCCAGCAATAGAAGGGCGGGAGGGGGACAAGAGACCCAGTACTTC
NA,TRBV19,TRBJ1-5,TRBD1,CASSTTGVGQPQHF,TGTGCCAGTAGTACCACAGGGGTCGGACAGCCCCAGCATTTT
NA,TRBV6-2/TRBV6-3,TRBJ2-3,NA,CASSRSSSSAPIDTQYF,TGTGCCAGCAGTCGCTCCTCCTCTAGCGCCCCGATAGATACGCAGTATTTT
NA,TRBV7-2,TRBJ2-7,NA,CASSIGPGESYEQYF,TGTGCCAGCAGCATAGGGCCCGGAGAGTCCTACGAGCAGTACTTC
NA,TRBV6-2/TRBV6-3,TRBJ1-1,NA,CASSYSEGNTEAFF,TGTGCCAGCAGTTACTCGGAGGGGAACACTGAAGCTTTCTTT
NA,TRBV27,TRBJ1-5,NA,CASSLHSSNQPQHF,TGTGCCAGCAGTTTACACAGTTCGAATCAGCCCCAGCATTTT
once,TRBV30,TRBJ2-7,TRBD2,CAWSVSSLAGGLEQYF,TGTGCCTGGAGTGTATCTTCCCTAGCGGGAGGTCTCGAGCAGTACTTC
NA,TRBV4-2,TRBJ2-7,NA,CASSQDIEGRRAYEQYF,TGTGCCAGCAGCCAAGATATTGAGGGGAGGCGGGCCTACGAGCAGTACTTC
few,TRBV6-1,TRBJ2-3,NA,CASSEGSPADTQYF,TGTGCCAGCAGTGAAGGGTCACCGGCAGATACGCAGTATTTT
NA,TRBV7-6,TRBJ2-7,TRBD2,CASSLEPLRTSGGQYF,TGTGCCAGCAGCTTAGAACCTTTGAGGACTAGCGGCGGGCAGTACTTC
NA,TRBV12-3/TRBV12-4,TRBJ2-2,NA,CASSRAGNRELFF,TGTGCCAGCAGTCGGGCAGGGAATAGGGAGCTGTTTTTT
NA,TRBV5-5,TRBJ2-5,TRBD2,CASSFRTSGRTGETQYF,TGTGCCAGCAGCTTTCGGACTAGCGGGAGGACCGGTGAGACCCAGTACTTC
NA,TRBV12-2,TRBJ1-2,NA,CASRLKLGAGKGSGYTF,TGTGCAAGTCGCTTAAAACTGGGGGCAGGGAAGGGTTCGGGCTACACCTTC
NA,TRBV28,TRBJ1-5,NA,CASRNRANSNQPQHF,TGTGCCAGCAGGAACAGGGCGAACAGCAATCAGCCCCAGCATTTT
NA,TRBV9,TRBJ2-2,TRBD1,CASSVGLGQGPGELFF,TGTGCCAGCAGCGTAGGACTAGGACAGGGGCCCGGGGAGCTGTTTTTT
few,TRBV6-2/TRBV6-3,TRBJ1-1,NA,CASSSSSQAFF,TGTGCCAGCAGTTCCTCTAGTCAAGCTTTCTTT
NA,TRBV4-1,TRBJ2-7,NA,CASSTGQWESSYEQYF,TGCGCCAGCAGCACCGGACAGTGGGAAAGCTCCTACGAGCAGTACTTC
NA,TRBV5-1,TRBJ1-6,NA,CASSLELARNSPLHF,TGCGCCAGCAGCTTGGAACTGGCTAGAAATTCACCCCTCCACTTT
once,TRBV6-5,TRBJ2-3,NA,CASGTSTQYF,TGTGCCAGCGGGACAAGTACGCAGTATTTT
NA,TRBV5-1,TRBJ2-1,TRBD2,CASSPEGTSAQFF,TGCGCCAGCAGCCCCGAGGGGACTAGCGCGCAGTTCTTC
NA,TRBV10-3,TRBJ1-2,NA,CAISEAYGYTF,TGTGCCATCAGTGAAGCCTATGGCTACACCTTC
NA,TRBV6-5,TRBJ1-4,TRBD1,CASSYSRTGELMKLFF,TGTGCCAGCAGTTACTCGCGGACAGGGGAGTTGATGAAACTGTTTTTT